This T cell receptor beta chain was identified in a study of blood T cell repertoires in COVID-19. Overall study context: Samples of COVID-19 (acute and convalescent) were obtained from the United States, Italy and Spain. Sources were T cells, B-cell-depleted T cells, or PBMCs; the material itself was cDNA or gDNA.

Source study methods: Reference gene primer amplification in the assay estimated nucleated cell counts. Data came from immunoSEQ multiplex PCR; TCRdb stores just in-frame clones and leaves some out. D and trimming come from the DNA, and the V and J calls and clone size come from that table. Of 200,000 to 250,000 clones in the sample, approximately 85% were seen once. Followed over time, Seattle patients had been enrolled while infection was active. Germline-derived CDR1 and CDR2 are SGHRS and YFSETQ. Trimming cost V 3 bases and J 6 bases; bases outside gene matches: 3. The CDR3 is made up of 13 amino acids.

This chain uses TRBV5-1 with TRBJ1-1, with TRBD1 matching 9 bases. The receptor was derived from a man in his forties or fifties with COVID-19, enrolled during active disease. Sequencing used peripheral blood. As DNA, the CDR3 is TGCGCCAGCAGCTACGGACAGGGGTCTGAAGCTTTCTTT. Protein: CASSYGQGSEAFF.